These 13 T cell receptor beta chains came from one sample sequenced in a study of regulatory T cells in long-lasting Graves disease. Construction of TCR beta libraries relied on iRepertoire HTBI primers and on Arm-PCR targeting CDR3 regions. From the multiplex PCR reads, TCRdb called clonotypes with MiXCR, one entry per CDR3 protein. The sample carries 400,000 to 450,000 distinct CDR3 sequences, around 20% recorded once. The sample's time point: persistent/refractory GD, antithyroid drugs over 5 years with positive TRAb. Scientists built the TCR library using RNA that was extracted from PBMCs. The material was peripheral blood mononuclear cells (PBMCs), obtained when the disease was refractory, from a patient treated with antithyroid drugs. Every receptor here comes from a female donor with Graves disease.

Worth noting for this clonotype: A much larger clone is a single base away; this may be a read error. The chain joins TRBV12-5 to TRBJ2-5; 15 bases are shared with TRBD2. Trimming took 5 bases from V and 5 from J; bases not matched to a gene: 12. Germline assignment: CDR1 LGHNT and CDR2 FRNRAP. This CDR3 is built from 18 residues. This chain's CDR3 is CASGPDGLAGGGHETQYF. CDR3 bases: TGTGCTAGTGGTCCGGACGGACTAGCGGGAGGGGGCCACGAGACCCAGTACTTC.

The chain combines TRBV20-1 with TRBJ2-7; D remains ambiguous. V was clipped by 3 bases and J by 0 bases, with 6 bases between them. Germline V gene lookup returns CDR1 DFQATT and CDR2 SNEGSKA (reference sequence). This CDR3 spans 12 amino acids. The CDR3 spells CSARISSYEQYF. CDR3 in DNA: TGCAGTGCTAGGATAAGCTCCTACGAGCAGTACTTC.

The chain couples TRBV4-1 to TRBJ2-3; D gene ambiguous. The CDR3 has 13 amino acids. The ends were cut back, 0 bases at V and 8 bases at J, with 9 bases in the middle. From germline, CDR1 is MGHRA and CDR2 YSYEKL. CDR3 coding DNA: TGCGCCAGCAGCCAAGACCCTCCTAGTACGCAGTATTTT. This codes for CASSQDPPSTQYF.

This clonotype showed up many times. The rearrangement joins TRBV4-2 to TRBJ1-1, with a possible D match to TRBD1 (5 bases). The V gene's germline CDR1 is LGHNA and CDR2 YNFKEQ. The CDR3 is made up of 15 amino acids. V lost 0 bases and J lost 1, with 9 bases in between. CDR3 sequence: CASSQDAGRNTEAFF. The CDR3 DNA reads TGTGCCAGCAGCCAAGACGCAGGGAGGAACACTGAAGCTTTCTTT.

This clonotype was counted many times. A junction end diverges from the germline sequence, so it may reflect a read error. The chain carries TRBV7-7 and TRBJ2-5; D is uncertain. This CDR3 contains 13 residues. Germline V gives CDR1 SSHAT, CDR2 FNYEAQ (reference sequence). The CDR3 here is CASSLGFGETQYF. Here the CDR3 DNA reads TGTGCTAGCAGCTTAGGGTTTGGGGAGACCCAGTACTTC. The full variable domain, with the rest looked up from reference TRBV7-7 and TRBJ2-5, is GAGVSQSPRYKVTKRGQDVTLRCDPISSHATLYWYQQALGQGPEFLTYFNYEAQPDKSGLPSDRFSAERPEGSISTLTIQRTEQRDSAMYRCASSLGFGETQYFGPGTRLLVL.

This clonotype was found once. The chain uses TRBV7-9 and TRBJ1-5; D is perhaps TRBD1 (5 bases). Trimming took 1 base from V and 7 from J, leaving 11 bases between them. Germline loops: CDR1 SEHNR, CDR2 FQNEAQ (reference sequence). The CDR3 runs 14 residues. The CDR3: CASSLGMGGQPQHF. For the CDR3, the DNA is TGTGCCAGCAGCTTAGGGATGGGGGGACAGCCCCAGCATTTT.

This clonotype was counted at least ten times. The chain recombines TRBV6-2 or TRBV6-3 with TRBJ2-5, with 10 bases fitting TRBD2. CDR3 size: 17 residues. The germline gives CDR1 MNHEY, CDR2 SVGEGT. Trimming took 7 bases from V and 4 from J; bases not matched to a gene: 15. The CDR3 protein is CASTRRASGSKGETQYF. In DNA, the CDR3 is TGTGCCAGCACAAGACGGGCTAGCGGGAGTAAGGGAGAGACCCAGTACTTC.

V usage is TRBV19 and J usage is TRBJ2-7, with 8 bases that match TRBD1. CDR3 length: 14 amino acids. V was pared by 4 bases and J by 2 bases, with 4 bases of the junction left unmatched. Germline V gene data show CDR1 as LNHDA and CDR2 as SQIVND (reference sequence). CDR3 bases: TGTGCCAGTAGTACTCGACAGGGGACCTACGAGCAGTACTTC. Protein product: CASSTRQGTYEQYF.

There are many counts of this clonotype. This sequence joins TRBV28 and TRBJ1-5, with unresolved D. The CDR3 spans 12 residues. CDR1 MDHEN and CDR2 SYDVKM come from the germline V gene. Deletions cut 8 bases from V and 2 bases from J, with 7 bases between. The CDR3 is CASASGNQPQHF. CDR3 DNA: TGTGCCAGCGCGAGCGGCAATCAGCCCCAGCATTTT.

This clonotype was seen at least ten times. The V and J genes are TRBV28 and TRBJ1-1; 10 nucleotides align to TRBD1. Germline V lookup: CDR1 MDHEN, CDR2 SYDVKM. After removal of 6 bases from V and 9 bases from J, the junction contained 7 bases not matched to a gene. The CDR3 is 13 residues long. CDR3 DNA: TGTGCCAGCAGAGCCCGGACAGGGGGTAAAGCTTTCTTT. Translating gives CASRARTGGKAFF.

This clonotype was seen at least ten times. The chain uses TRBV24-1 and TRBJ1-2, with unresolved D. The CDR3 runs 14 residues. With 3 bases removed from V and 2 bases from J, the gap between germline ends came to 9 bases. Germline V CDR1 and CDR2: KGHDR, SFDVKD. The CDR3 protein is CATSDPRRNYGYTF. CDR3 in DNA: TGTGCCACCAGTGATCCCCGGCGGAACTATGGCTACACCTTC.

This clonotype was counted ten times or more. This chain connects TRBV29-1 to TRBJ1-2; TRBD1 might be the D (5 bases). Germline values: CDR1 SQVTM, CDR2 ANQGSEA. The CDR3 length is 16 residues. V lost 0 bases and J 3 bases, leaving 17 bases between the germline ends. CDR3 region: CSVEDLDKGADYGYTF. The CDR3 DNA reads TGCAGCGTTGAAGATCTGGACAAGGGCGCTGACTATGGCTACACCTTC. Using reference TRBV29-1 and TRBJ1-2 for the parts outside the CDR3, the full variable domain is SAVISQKPSRDICQRGTSLTIQCQVDSQVTMMFWYRQQPGQSLTLIATANQGSEATYESGFVIDKFPISRPNLTFSTLTVSNMSPEDSSIYLCSVEDLDKGADYGYTFGSGTRLTVV.

The chain couples TRBV10-3 to TRBJ2-2, with D tentatively TRBD1 (6 bases). The V end was cut by 4 bases, the J end by 3 bases, with 12 bases between. The CDR3 sequence is 15 residues long. Per the germline V gene, CDR1 is ENHRY and CDR2 is SYGVKD. The CDR3 reads CAISAKTGYTGELFF. The CDR3 DNA follows: TGTGCCATCAGTGCGAAGACAGGCTACACCGGGGAGCTGTTTTTT.